This TCR beta chain was recorded in a study of blood T cell repertoires in COVID-19 (dated by TCRdb to the early 2020s). With regard to the full study: The collaborator samples originated in the United States, Italy and Spain and spanned the acute and convalescent phases of COVID-19. The material from the prospective study consisted of cDNA or gDNA derived from T cells, B-cell-depleted T cells, or PBMCs. The sample metadata nearly always contained a de-identified subject ID, COVID-19 status, age in years and sex. The dataset comprised deeply sampled blood TCRbeta repertoires from subjects exposed to, actively infected with, or recovered from COVID-19. Where HLA class I and class II types were available, the types were taken from metadata supplied by the sample provider, not from assay-based typing. The repertoires were released in a freely available public database meant as a resource for research on the immune response to SARS-CoV-2. The samples were drawn from two sources: the first 160 participants of the ongoing ImmuneRACE study, and 950 to 1,500 subjects contributed by 6 global collaborators. General conclusions and limits of the study: How much clinical and demographic metadata was included differed by source and by participant, and the metadata was provided uncurated.

As for this clone: The antigen it binds to is not known. Base quality data are lacking; no much larger clone is found one base away.

The cysteine opens and the phenylalanine closes a CDR3 of 17 amino acids. Only CDR3 DNA remains: 51 bases, in frame from the first base. CDR1 and CDR2, per the germline V gene, are ENHRY and SYGVKD. From V the trimming removes 4 bases and from J it removes 0 bases, while the gene matches leave 6 bases of the junction unaccounted for. TCRbeta CDR3 regions were amplified from genomic DNA by means of the immunoSEQ Assay, a bias-controlled multiplex PCR. The study's own analysis went as follows. The number of nucleated cells in each sample was estimated from the amplification of reference gene primers within the assay. To quantify the absolute abundance of each unique TCRbeta CDR3 rearrangement, sequence reads were collapsed and filtered. For each sample, productive Simpson clonality was calculated as the square root of Simpson's diversity index across productive rearrangements. The clones in this table, taken by TCRdb from immuneACCESS, are in-frame only. Not every clone is retained; where verified, under half of the shortfall comes from an unresolved V gene, and the cause of the rest is unknown. That table is the source of V, J and clone size, and D and trimming were worked out from the DNA. This sample holds 46,000 or so clones; approximately 86% were observed only once. About 15% of the sample is in the top ten clones.

Collaborating institutions collected whole blood in K2EDTA tubes following their own protocols. For TCRbeta analysis, collaborators shipped samples as frozen whole blood, isolated PBMCs, or DNA extracted from either of those sample types. This TCR came from a man aged 60-69 years with active or convalescent COVID-19. The V and J segments used are TRBV10-3 and TRBJ1-6, with 7 junctional bases fitting TRBD1. Source material: peripheral blood. The DNA sequence is given as TGTGCCATCAGTGCTGGGACAGATAGCTCCTATAATTCACCCCTCCACTTT. The encoded protein is CAISAGTDSSYNSPLHF.